This TCR beta chain was obtained from a study of T cells in Graves' hyperthyroidism and ophthalmopathy. From RNA transcripts, TCR beta CDR3 regions were amplified. In the first-round RT-PCR of the TCR CDR3, the HTBI primer set was used. TCRdb used MiXCR to reprocess the multiplex PCR reads, holding one entry per CDR3 protein. Here the sample spans more than 650,000 distinct CDR3 sequences, 14% being singletons. This CDR3 has 15 residues. CDR1 MNHEY and CDR2 SVGAGI come from the germline V gene. Trimming took 0 bases from V and 4 from J, leaving 9 bases between them. The chain has TRBV6-5 and TRBJ2-2, with D unclear. The source material was blood. The receptor was isolated from a woman younger than 35 with Graves' hyperthyroidism. The CDR3: CASSYSGHLTGELFF. As DNA, the CDR3 is TGTGCCAGCAGTTACTCTGGGCATCTCACCGGGGAGCTGTTTTTT.